This TCR beta chain stems from a study of CD8+CD57+ T cells in acquired aplastic anemia. Using genomic DNA as the template, TCR beta VDJ and CDR3 profiling was carried out. TCRdb used MiXCR to reprocess the reads, holding one entry per CDR3 protein. Among about 270,000 distinct CDR3 sequences listed, roughly 50% were seen once. The germline gives CDR1 SGHTA, CDR2 FQGNSA. CDR3 length: 16 residues. V dropped 5 bases and J dropped 0 bases, with 15 bases sitting between them. This receptor was identified in a human donor with severe aplastic anemia or a healthy control (not recorded which). The J gene is TRBJ2-3, the V gene TRBV7-2; D gene unclear. The specimen was sorted CD4+, CD8+, or CD8+CD57+ T cells (not recorded which) from PBMCs. The CDR3 loop reads CASSRSQTVSTDTQYF. CDR3 in DNA: TGTGCCAGCAGCCGGAGCCAGACCGTAAGCACAGATACGCAGTATTTT.